A single sample is the source of the 17 T cell receptor beta chains below, sequenced in a study of early T cells in non-severe SARS-CoV-2 infection. One entry per CDR3 protein, called by TCRdb with MiXCR from the 5' RACE reads. The data show tens of thousands of distinct CDR3 sequences, over 9.5% seen once. The sample in question was whole blood, obtained at baseline. Receptors originate from an adult who was a healthcare worker with PCR-confirmed SARS-CoV-2 infection or an uninfected control (not recorded which).

Many counts were recorded for this clonotype. The chain links TRBV11-2 to TRBJ2-1; D possibly corresponds to TRBD1 (6 bases). Germline assignment: CDR1 SGHAT and CDR2 FQNNGV. The CDR3 length is 16 residues. Trimming shortened V by 5 bases and J by 1 base, and 15 bases separated the two germline ends. CDR3 coding DNA: TGTGCCAGCAGCCCCAGACAGGACCAATCCTACAATGAGCAGTTCTTC. Its protein is CASSPRQDQSYNEQFF.

The CDR3 here is CSALTSGRYEQYF. CDR3 DNA sequence: TGCAGTGCCCTGACTAGCGGGAGATACGAGCAGTACTTC. This sequence joins TRBV20-1 and TRBJ2-7, with 12 bases aligning to TRBD2. CDR3 length: 13 residues. In germline, CDR1 is DFQATT, CDR2 SNEGSKA (reference sequence). J lost 4 bases, V lost 6 bases, and 4 bases had no gene match.

This clonotype was seen only a few times. The V call is TRBV30, the J call TRBJ1-4; 8 bases fit TRBD1. CDR1 and CDR2 (germline): GTSNPN, SVGIG (reference sequence). This CDR3 region has 17 residues. The V segment lost 3 bases and the J segment 7 bases; nucleotides outside the gene matches: 16. The CDR3 loop is CAWSHRLGQGGSEKLFF. The CDR3, as DNA: TGTGCCTGGAGCCACCGCCTCGGACAGGGCGGGAGTGAAAAACTGTTTTTT.

In this sample, this clonotype turned up many times. The J gene is TRBJ2-3, the V gene TRBV11-3; D is possibly TRBD1 (5 bases). CDR3 size: 15 residues. The germline V gene encodes CDR1 SGHNT and CDR2 YENEEA. V lost 0 bases to trimming and J lost 1 base, with 8 bases between them. Written as DNA, the CDR3 is TGTGCCAGCAGCTTAGAGAGCAGGGGCACAGATACGCAGTATTTT. Amino acid sequence: CASSLESRGTDTQYF.

This clonotype was counted only a few times. The chain recombines TRBV3-1 with TRBJ1-2; D uncertain. Germline V gene sequence: CDR1 LGHDT, CDR2 YNNKEL (reference sequence). The CDR3 is 12 amino acids. V was clipped by 4 bases and J by 8 bases, with 11 bases between them. The CDR3 region has the DNA TGTGCCAGCAGCCCCCCGGCGGGGGGCTACACCTTC. The encoded protein is CASSPPAGGYTF.

The table lists this clonotype with a few counts. The chain links TRBV18 to TRBJ2-7; D unresolved. The CDR3 runs 14 residues. The V end was cut by 3 bases, the J end by 0 bases, with 9 bases between. Looked up from germline, CDR1 is KGHSH and CDR2 is LQKENI. The CDR3 DNA follows: TGTGCCAGCTCACCGGCTCGGTCCTCCTACGAGCAGTACTTC. Translation: CASSPARSSYEQYF.

This clonotype was found many times. The rearrangement joins TRBV29-1 to TRBJ2-3; D is ambiguous. V was pared by 3 bases and J by 4 bases, with 8 bases between. The CDR3 has 12 residues. Looked up from germline, CDR1 is SQVTM and CDR2 is ANQGSEA. CDR3 region: CSVEWAPDTQYF. The DNA for the CDR3 is TGCAGCGTTGAGTGGGCCCCAGATACGCAGTATTTT.

This clonotype occurred many times. The CDR3 DNA sequence: TGTGCCAGCAGCTCGGGTCCTTCCTACGAGCAGTACTTC. The encoded protein is CASSSGPSYEQYF. V is TRBV7-6 and J is TRBJ2-7; the D is unclear. Trimming removed 4 bases at V and 1 base at J, with 8 bases between. Germline loops: CDR1 SGHVS, CDR2 FNYEAQ. CDR3 length: 13 amino acids.

This clonotype came up many times. V is TRBV20-1 and J is TRBJ2-7; 11 positions match TRBD2. V lost 3 bases, J lost 2 bases, and 3 bases stayed unmatched. The germline V gene encodes CDR1 DFQATT and CDR2 SNEGSKA (reference sequence). The CDR3 has 14 residues. The CDR3 loop is CSASGTSGTYEQYF. The DNA for the CDR3 is TGCAGTGCTAGTGGGACTAGCGGAACCTACGAGCAGTACTTC.

The V call is TRBV29-1, the J call TRBJ2-7; possible D gene TRBD2, 5 bases. This CDR3 has 13 residues. The V end was cut by 8 bases, the J end by 2 bases, with 16 bases between. Germline-derived CDR1 and CDR2 are SQVTM and ANQGSEA. CDR3 residues: CSPEGPDAYEQYF. The CDR3 DNA reads as TGCAGCCCCGAGGGTCCTGACGCCTACGAGCAGTACTTC.

This clonotype was detected many times. CDR3 region: CASSPPSGSYNEQFF. The CDR3 region has the DNA TGTGCCAGCTCACCACCTTCAGGTTCCTACAATGAGCAGTTCTTC. This chain uses TRBV18 with TRBJ2-1; D unclear. Germline V gene data show CDR1 as KGHSH and CDR2 as LQKENI. This CDR3 is built from 15 residues. Trimming pared 0 bases from V and 1 base from J, leaving 7 bases between.

The V gene is TRBV4-2, the J gene TRBJ2-7; D remains unclear. This CDR3 comprises 15 residues. Germline lookup yields CDR1 LGHNA and CDR2 YNFKEQ. V lost 0 bases, J lost 0 bases, and 9 bases lay in between. The CDR3 coding sequence is TGTGCCAGCAGCCAAGATCACCAGAGCTCCTACGAGCAGTACTTC. The encoded protein is CASSQDHQSSYEQYF.

This clonotype was detected many times. The chain couples TRBV6-2 or TRBV6-3 to TRBJ1-5; D is uncertain. Trimming cost V 7 bases and J 5 bases, with 18 bases left between them. Germline V gene data show CDR1 as MNHEY and CDR2 as SVGEGT. The length of the CDR3 is 15 residues. DNA for the CDR3: TGTGCCAGCAAGAGACTAGGGTTCTCGCATCAGCCCCAGCATTTT. This encodes CASKRLGFSHQPQHF.

The chain combines TRBV7-9 with TRBJ2-3, with D hard to call. V was trimmed by 5 bases and J by 1 base, leaving 16 bases between them. Germline V gene data show CDR1 as SEHNR and CDR2 as FQNEAQ (reference sequence). The CDR3 consists of 16 residues. In DNA, the CDR3 is TGTGCCAGCAGCCCGATAGGAGCCTTTGGCACAGATACGCAGTATTTT. Encoded protein: CASSPIGAFGTDTQYF.

This clonotype occurred a few times. The J gene is TRBJ2-7, the V gene TRBV18; TRBD2 aligns across 7 bases. J gave up 7 bases and V 6 bases, and 12 bases lay outside the gene matches. The CDR3 is 14 amino acids. CDR1 is KGHSH and CDR2 is LQKENI in the germline V gene. The CDR3 DNA reads TGTGCCAGCTCCTCTCATCGGGGGGATTGGGAGCAGTACTTC. It translates to CASSSHRGDWEQYF.

This clonotype has a handful of counts. The V gene is TRBV20-1, the J gene TRBJ2-3; D is uncertain. The germline V gene encodes CDR1 DFQATT and CDR2 SNEGSKA (reference sequence). The CDR3 is 11 amino acids. V lost 2 bases to trimming and J lost 6 bases, with 6 bases between them. CDR3 protein: CSARRSDTQYF. CDR3 coding DNA: TGCAGTGCTAGAAGATCGGATACGCAGTATTTT.

The chain is built from TRBV20-1 and TRBJ2-1; maybe TRBD1 (5 bases). CDR3 size: 15 residues. CDR1 is DFQATT and CDR2 is SNEGSKA in the germline V gene (reference sequence). With 0 bases removed from V and 10 bases from J, the gap between germline ends came to 19 bases. CDR3 nucleotides: TGCAGTGCTAGAGACCCGACCCTTGGAAGGGGCGAGCAGTTCTTC. Protein product: CSARDPTLGRGEQFF.